A single T cell receptor (beta chain) is shown here with its context. Its antigen is currently not known. Base-call qualities are not available, and no considerably larger clone is one nucleotide away. The V end gives up 0 bases and the J end 5 bases, leaving 3 bases in the junction not matched to a gene. Taken from cysteine to phenylalanine, the CDR3 has 14 residues. The CDR3 DNA has 42 bases and is translated from base 1. CDR1 SGHRS and CDR2 YFSETQ are derived from the germline V gene. TCRbeta CDR3 regions were amplified from genomic DNA by means of the immunoSEQ Assay, a bias-controlled multiplex PCR. The original methods were these. Nucleated cell counts per sample were estimated from amplification of reference gene primers within the assay. To quantify the absolute abundance of each unique TCRbeta CDR3 rearrangement, sequence reads were collapsed and filtered. For each sample, productive Simpson clonality was calculated as the square root of Simpson's diversity index across productive rearrangements. TCRdb obtained this table from immuneACCESS and retained in-frame rearrangements with V and J assigned. These tables miss some clones; where compared with another copy, unresolved V genes account for less than half of the shortfall, and the remainder is unexplained. V, J and clone size were drawn from that table, and D and trimming were deduced from the DNA. The sample table records approximately 310,000 clones; roughly 84% of these occur just once. Of the sample, 1% falls within the top ten clones.

These data originate in a study of blood T cell repertoires in COVID-19 (dated by TCRdb to 2019 to 2021). In terms of the full investigation: Samples from collaborators originated in the United States, Italy and Spain and spanned both the acute and convalescent phases of COVID-19. The prospective study material was composed of cDNA or gDNA derived from T cells, B-cell-depleted T cells, or PBMCs. Deeply sampled blood TCRbeta repertoires from subjects exposed to, actively infected with, or recovered from COVID-19 were included in the dataset. The repertoires were released in a freely available public database intended as a resource for research on the immune response to SARS-CoV-2. Samples came from the ongoing ImmuneRACE study (first 160 participants) plus 1,254 subjects from 6 global collaborators. A de-identified subject ID, COVID-19 status, age in years and sex were almost always included in the sample metadata. Where available, HLA class I and class II types were taken from metadata supplied by the sample provider and were not determined by assay-based typing. Overall results and qualifications from the work: Clinical and demographic metadata were provided uncurated, with the amount varying by source and participant.

The collaborating institutions used their own protocols to collect whole blood in K2EDTA tubes. Collaborator samples were shipped for TCRbeta analysis as frozen whole blood, isolated PBMCs, or DNA extracted from either sample type. This receptor was taken from a middle-aged man with active or convalescent COVID-19. Source material: peripheral blood. The receptor chain draws on TRBV5-1 and TRBJ2-3; 7 middle bases align to TRBD1. The DNA reads TGCGCCAGCAGCTTGGGACAGGGTCAAGATACGCAGTATTTT. Translated, it reads CASSLGQGQDTQYF. The entire variable domain, with the stretches around the CDR3 drawn from the reference TRBV5-1 and TRBJ2-3 proteins, is KAGVTQTPRYLIKTRGQQVTLSCSPISGHRSVSWYQQTPGQGLQFLFEYFSETQRNKGNFPGRFSGRQFSNSRSEMNVSTLELGDSALYLCASSLGQGQDTQYFGPGTRLTVL.